These 10 T cell receptor beta chains came from one sample sequenced in a study of blood T cell repertoires in COVID-19. Assay: immunoSEQ multiplex PCR; the TCRdb copy retains only in-frame clones and omits some. This sample carries around 72,000 clones, roughly 83% of them seen once, and the ten largest clones take 18%. The sample consisted of peripheral blood. The source is a woman aged 80 or over with acute or convalescent COVID-19.

The chain carries TRBV5-1 and TRBJ2-1; 11 nucleotides line up with TRBD2. Per the germline V gene, CDR1 is SGHRS and CDR2 is YFSETQ. The CDR3 sequence is 15 residues long. V dropped 4 bases and J dropped 7; count of bases not matched to a gene: 7. The CDR3: CASSLASGGFNEQFF. CDR3 coding DNA: TGCGCCAGCAGCCTTGCTAGCGGGGGGTTTAATGAGCAGTTCTTC.

This clone turned up a few times. This chain uses TRBV5-4 with TRBJ1-1; D ambiguous. Trimming took 1 base from V and 0 from J, leaving 7 bases between them. Germline V CDR1 and CDR2: SGHNT, YYREEE (reference sequence). The CDR3 contains 14 residues. CDR3 sequence reads: CASSLYTLNTEAFF. CDR3 coding DNA: TGTGCCAGCAGCTTGTACACCTTGAACACTGAAGCTTTCTTT. The entire variable domain, with the rest obtained from reference TRBV5-4 and TRBJ1-1, is as follows: ETGVTQSPTHLIKTRGQQVTLRCSSQSGHNTVSWYQQALGQGPQFIFQYYREEENGRGNFPPRFSGLQFPNYSSELNVNALELDDSALYLCASSLYTLNTEAFFGQGTRLTVV.

V and J are TRBV30 and TRBJ1-2; D gene uncertain. V was shortened by 0 bases and J by 7 bases, with 18 bases between the two germline ends. The CDR3 totals 15 residues. The germline V gene encodes CDR1 GTSNPN and CDR2 SVGIG (reference sequence). The CDR3 nucleotides are TGTGCCTGGAGTGTAAGCGTTTCCTCTATCGCTGGCTACACCTTC. Translating gives CAWSVSVSSIAGYTF.

J is TRBJ2-7 and V is TRBV7-9; TRBD1 might be the D (6 bases). CDR1 and CDR2 from the germline V gene are SEHNR and FQNEAQ (reference sequence). The CDR3 length is 15 residues. Trimming pared 0 bases from V and 0 bases from J, leaving 9 bases between. DNA of the CDR3: TGTGCCAGCAGCTTAGCGGGGGCAGTCTCCTACGAGCAGTACTTC. Residues: CASSLAGAVSYEQYF.

The V call is TRBV4-1, the J call TRBJ2-2; a possible D gene is TRBD1 (6 bases). V lost 3 bases and J lost 3, with 11 bases in between. The CDR3 contains 15 residues. Germline V gene sequence: CDR1 MGHRA, CDR2 YSYEKL. For the CDR3, the DNA is TGCGCCAGCAGCCAGGGGGACACTTACACCGGGGAGCTGTTTTTT. Its protein is CASSQGDTYTGELFF.

This clone showed up just a few times. The V and J genes are TRBV29-1 and TRBJ1-1, with 10 bases identical to TRBD1. The CDR3 sequence is 14 residues long. CDR1 SQVTM and CDR2 ANQGSEA come from the germline V gene. The V gene end was trimmed by 6 bases and the J gene end by 7 bases; junction bases not matched to a gene: 11. The CDR3 loop reads CSVASGTGVNEAFF. The CDR3 DNA follows: TGCAGCGTCGCTTCCGGGACAGGGGTGAATGAAGCTTTCTTT. The full variable domain, in which reference TRBV29-1 and TRBJ1-1 provide the parts outside the CDR3, is SAVISQKPSRDICQRGTSLTIQCQVDSQVTMMFWYRQQPGQSLTLIATANQGSEATYESGFVIDKFPISRPNLTFSTLTVSNMSPEDSSIYLCSVASGTGVNEAFFGQGTRLTVV.

The genes are TRBV11-3 and TRBJ2-7; 10 bases fit TRBD1. Germline V lookup: CDR1 SGHNT, CDR2 YENEEA. The CDR3 sequence is 14 residues long. V lost 7 bases to trimming and J lost 2 bases; unmatched junction nucleotides: 5. The CDR3 here is CASNRDRGTYEQYF. As DNA, the CDR3 is TGTGCCAGCAACCGGGACAGGGGCACCTACGAGCAGTACTTC.

CDR3 protein: CASSVAAGAVTYEQYF. CDR3 sequence (DNA): TGTGCCAGCAGCGTAGCGGCGGGAGCTGTTACCTACGAGCAGTACTTC. J is TRBJ2-7 and V is TRBV9, with 7 positions matching TRBD2. The CDR3 is 16 residues long. Germline V gene sequence: CDR1 SGDLS, CDR2 YYNGEE. The ends lost 0 bases at V and 2 bases at J; junction bases unmatched: 8.

This chain connects TRBV13 to TRBJ2-5; TRBD2 matches 16 bases. The germline V gene encodes CDR1 PRHDT and CDR2 FYEKMQ (reference sequence). V shed 4 bases, J shed 5 bases, and the junction held 10 bases outside the gene matches. The CDR3 covers 18 residues. CDR3: CASSSEGLAGGPWETQYF. The CDR3 bases are TGTGCCAGCAGCTCCGAGGGACTAGCGGGGGGGCCGTGGGAGACCCAGTACTTC.

This clone appeared once. J is TRBJ1-1 and V is TRBV29-1, with D maybe TRBD1 (5 bases). Germline V gene sequence: CDR1 SQVTM, CDR2 ANQGSEA. This CDR3 spans 14 amino acids. The V end was cut by 6 bases, the J end by 4 bases, with 18 bases between. Here the CDR3 reads CSVYTGTQSTEAFF. CDR3 DNA: TGCAGCGTCTACACCGGGACTCAAAGCACTGAAGCTTTCTTT.